This entry concerns a single TCR beta chain. No antigen is known for it. The sample is drawn from a study of a mutant IDH1 vaccine in newly diagnosed glioma. As to time point: week 35, safety follow-up. In the vaccine, a single dose held 300 ug of the mutant IDH1 20-mer peptide, along with topical imiquimod. Repertoires were generated with immunoSEQ multiplex PCR, while TCRdb's copy carries only in-frame clones and drops some. The profile shows 31,000 or so clones, 78% of them singletons. The V end was cut by 1 base, the J end by 8 bases, with 16 bases between. CDR1 is SGHTA and CDR2 is FQGNSA in the germline V gene. The CDR3 has 15 amino acids. Findings and limits, study-wide: Variations in leading peripheral T cell clonotypes appeared to have no connection with pseudoprogression.

This chain links TRBV7-2 with TRBJ2-3, with D perhaps TRBD2 (7 bases). The sample in question was PBMCs, obtained from a glioma patient whose treatment included an IDH1 peptide vaccine. The source is a woman in her 40s with glioma. The CDR3 DNA sequence: TGTGCCAGCAGCTTAGGGGGAGGGGGGACGGGTACGCAGTATTTT. Encoded protein: CASSLGGGGTGTQYF.